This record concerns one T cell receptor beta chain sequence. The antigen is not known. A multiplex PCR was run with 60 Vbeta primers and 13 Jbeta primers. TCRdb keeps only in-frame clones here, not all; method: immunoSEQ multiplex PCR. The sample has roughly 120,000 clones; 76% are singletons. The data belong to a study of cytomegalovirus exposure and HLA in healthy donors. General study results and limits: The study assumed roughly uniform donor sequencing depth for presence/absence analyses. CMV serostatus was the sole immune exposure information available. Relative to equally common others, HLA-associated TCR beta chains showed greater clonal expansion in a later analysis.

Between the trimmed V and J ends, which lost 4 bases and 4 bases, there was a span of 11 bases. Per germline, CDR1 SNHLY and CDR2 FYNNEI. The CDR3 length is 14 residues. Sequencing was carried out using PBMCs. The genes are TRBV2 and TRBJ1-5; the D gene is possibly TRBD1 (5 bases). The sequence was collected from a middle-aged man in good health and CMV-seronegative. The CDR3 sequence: CASSVGGGNQPQHF. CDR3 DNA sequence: TGTGCCAGCAGTGTCGGGGGTGGGAATCAGCCCCAGCATTTT.